In this sample, the clone carrying this TCR beta chain turned up a few times. The beta constant-region primer was an equimolar mix of two oligonucleotides covering TRBC1 and TRBC2. TCRdb re-called the UMI-ligation and nested PCR reads through MiXCR, storing one row per CDR3 protein. Here the sample spans about 85,000 distinct CDR3 sequences, approximately 14% being singletons. This entry belongs to a study of naive and memory T cell subsets. Material for sequencing was central memory CD4+ T cells from blood. This TCR came from a human donor in good health.

The CDR3 loop reads CSARLTSGGTQYF. The CDR3 DNA follows: TGCAGTGCTCGCCTTACTAGCGGGGGGACCCAGTACTTC. The chain is built from TRBV20-1 and TRBJ2-5; the match to TRBD2 covers 11 bases. V shed 5 bases, J shed 7 bases, and the junction held 6 bases outside the gene matches. Germline assignment: CDR1 DFQATT and CDR2 SNEGSKA (reference sequence). The CDR3 has 13 residues.